Below are 19 T cell receptor beta chains sequenced from a single sample in a study of human T cells and chemical hapten exposure. Time point described: healthy volunteer bleed at 2 weeks. Extraction yielded total RNA from whole blood (unfractionated). TCRdb reprocessed the RACE reads with MiXCR, giving one entry per CDR3 protein. Among tens of thousands of distinct CDR3 sequences listed, 6.5% to 9% were seen once. Material: whole blood. All receptors come from a human donor in good health. Some clones in this sample may be carry-over from other donors' samples.

By sample fraction, this clonotype is medium-sized. V is TRBV6-6 and J is TRBJ1-1, with D possibly being TRBD1 (5 bases). CDR1 is MNHNY and CDR2 is SVGAGI in the germline V gene (reference sequence). The V gene lost 7 bases and the J gene lost 6 bases, with 18 bases spanning the gap. CDR3 length: 14 residues. This CDR3 reads CASIYGTSGPEAFF. CDR3 DNA: TGTGCCAGCATCTACGGGACGTCGGGGCCTGAAGCTTTCTTT.

By share, this clonotype counts as medium-sized (0.01 to 0.1%). J is TRBJ1-2 and V is TRBV5-1; the match to TRBD1 covers 9 bases. CDR3 length equals 15 residues. The V gene's germline CDR1 is SGHRS and CDR2 YFSETQ. The J segment lost 4 bases and the V segment lost 1 base, leaving 5 bases of the junction unmatched. Here the CDR3 reads CASSLLGQGGYGYTF. In DNA form, the CDR3 reads TGCGCCAGCAGCTTGCTGGGACAGGGAGGCTATGGCTACACCTTC.

The V and J genes are TRBV27 and TRBJ1-2; the match to TRBD1 covers 9 bases. There are 13 residues in the CDR3. From germline, CDR1 is MNHEY and CDR2 SMNVEV (reference sequence). J gave up 11 bases and V 5 bases, and 9 bases lay outside the gene matches. In DNA, the CDR3 is TGTGCCAGCAGTCCGGGACAGGGCCGAAAATACACCTTC. Protein: CASSPGQGRKYTF.

This clonotype was detected ten times or more. The chain has TRBV6-1 and TRBJ2-3; possibly TRBD1 or TRBD2 for D (6 bases each). V shed 6 bases and J shed 5 bases, with 18 bases lying between them. Per the germline V gene, CDR1 is MNHNS and CDR2 is SASEGT. This CDR3 has 15 residues. The CDR3 loop reads CASSTSYGGVDTQYF. The CDR3 nucleotides read TGTGCCAGCAGCACATCGTACGGGGGCGTAGATACGCAGTATTTT.

V usage is TRBV18 and J usage is TRBJ2-3; 8 nucleotides line up with TRBD1. Germline CDR1 reads KGHSH; CDR2 reads LQKENI. This CDR3 has 15 residues. The trim removed 3 bases at V and 1 base at J, leaving 3 bases unmatched. For the CDR3, the DNA is TGTGCCAGCTCACCGGACAGGGTGGGCACAGATACGCAGTATTTT. Translating gives CASSPDRVGTDTQYF.

This chain joins TRBV29-1 and TRBJ1-1; TRBD1 might be the D (5 bases). Between the trimmed V and J ends, which lost 3 bases and 10 bases, there was a span of 18 bases. The CDR3 has 13 amino acids. The germline V gene has CDR1 SQVTM and CDR2 ANQGSEA. In DNA form, the CDR3 reads TGCAGCGTTGATGGGGGAGGTGAACGGAGAGCTTTCTTT. Translating gives CSVDGGGERRAFF.

The rearrangement links TRBV20-1 to TRBJ1-1; D is ambiguous. The CDR3 totals 11 residues. Trimming took off 3 bases at V and 4 bases at J, with 6 bases between the two ends. Germline V gene lookup returns CDR1 DFQATT and CDR2 SNEGSKA (reference sequence). CDR3 in amino acids: CSARTSTEAFF. For the CDR3, the DNA is TGCAGTGCTAGGACAAGCACTGAAGCTTTCTTT.

To note about this clonotype: With a much larger clone just one base away, this may be a read error. CDR3 region: CASSLFVVRVGQASSGNTIYF. The CDR3 DNA is TGTGCCAGCAGCCTCTTTGTCGTCCGAGTCGGTCAGGCGAGCTCTGGAAACACCATATATTTT. This chain joins TRBV5-6 and TRBJ1-3; D is uncertain. V was pared by 4 bases and J by 0 bases, with 29 bases between. Looked up from germline, CDR1 is SGHDT and CDR2 is YYEEEE. The CDR3 loop spans 21 amino acids.

This clonotype was found many times. The chain is built from TRBV10-3 and TRBJ2-2; no firm D call. The germline gives CDR1 ENHRY, CDR2 SYGVKD. This CDR3 is built from 12 residues. Trimming cost V 9 bases and J 4 bases, with 9 bases left between them. The chain's CDR3 is CAMGKSTGELFF. The CDR3 bases are TGTGCCATGGGAAAGTCCACCGGGGAGCTGTTTTTT.

This clonotype was recorded a few times. The chain recombines TRBV15 with TRBJ2-7; TRBD1 agrees at 11 bases. Germline V CDR1 and CDR2: LNHNV, YYDKDF (reference sequence). The length of the CDR3 is 14 residues. J was trimmed by 6 bases and V by 4 bases; bases with no gene match: 5. CDR3 residues: CATSKDRGRLEQYF. CDR3 sequence (DNA): TGTGCCACCAGCAAGGACAGGGGGCGCCTCGAGCAGTACTTC.

There are many counts of this clonotype. The chain couples TRBV14 to TRBJ1-2; 9 bases match TRBD1. Germline CDR1 SGHDN, CDR2 FVKESK. The ends lost 4 bases at V and 4 bases at J; junction bases unmatched: 7. The CDR3 loop spans 15 amino acids. For the CDR3, the DNA is TGTGCCAGCAGCCCAAAATGGACAGGGGTCTATGGCTACACCTTC. Its translation: CASSPKWTGVYGYTF.

As regards this clonotype: A much larger clone sits a single nucleotide away, making a read error possible. V is TRBV5-1 and J is TRBJ2-5; 7 bases match TRBD1. The CDR3 is 15 amino acids. Trimming took 4 bases from V and 1 from J; bases not matched to a gene: 7. Germline loops: CDR1 SGHRS, CDR2 YFSETQ. The CDR3, as DNA: TGCGCCAGCAGCGAGGCGACAGGGTGCCAAGAGACCCAGTACTTC. It is translated as CASSEATGCQETQYF.

As to this clonotype: With a much larger clone just one base away, this may be a read error. V gene TRBV11-2 combines with J gene TRBJ2-1, with 9 bases aligning to TRBD2. The CDR3 runs to 16 residues. Looked up from germline, CDR1 is SGHAT and CDR2 is FQNNGV. CDR3 in DNA: TGTGCCAGCAGTTCACCTAGCGGGGAATCCTACAATGGGCAGTTCTTC. This encodes CASSSPSGESYNGQFF.

The J gene is TRBJ1-2, the V gene TRBV6-1; D not resolved. The CDR3 has 13 amino acids. CDR1 is MNHNS, CDR2 SASEGT, per germline. V lost 6 bases and J 4 bases, leaving 12 bases between the germline ends. CDR3 DNA sequence: TGTGCCAGCAGGTCGGCGGGCGGCTATGGCTACACCTTC. This codes for CASRSAGGYGYTF.

This clonotype was seen repeatedly, ten times or more. The V and J genes are TRBV20-1 and TRBJ1-2; 8 positions agree with TRBD1. Germline assignment: CDR1 DFQATT and CDR2 SNEGSKA (reference sequence). V was pared by 6 bases and J by 4 bases, with 7 bases of the junction left unmatched. The CDR3 spans 13 residues. CDR3 in DNA: TGCAGTGCGCCGACAGGGGCGAGCTATGGCTACACCTTC. Its protein product is CSAPTGASYGYTF.

This clonotype was seen at least ten times. The chain links TRBV7-2 to TRBJ1-1, with D perhaps matching TRBD1 (5 bases). The CDR3 runs to 13 residues. From germline, CDR1 is SGHTA and CDR2 FQGNSA. V lost 3 bases and J lost 8, with 13 bases in between. The CDR3 sequence: CASSFVGVVEAFF. CDR3 nucleotides: TGTGCCAGCAGCTTCGTGGGGGTCGTAGAAGCTTTCTTT.

This clonotype has more than one count but fewer than ten. The chain uses TRBV2 and TRBJ1-1, with D unresolved. V lost 4 bases to trimming and J lost 7 bases, with 16 bases between them. The CDR3 totals 14 residues. Germline CDR1 SNHLY, CDR2 FYNNEI. The CDR3 region is CASSAHEELGEAFF. As DNA, the CDR3 is TGTGCCAGCAGTGCCCACGAAGAATTGGGTGAAGCTTTCTTT.

This clonotype was detected only a few times. The CDR3 nucleotides are TGCAGTGCTAGCTTGGCGGGAGGGCCGGGCGAGCAGTACTTC. Encoded protein: CSASLAGGPGEQYF. The J gene is TRBJ2-7, the V gene TRBV20-1; the match to TRBD2 covers 9 bases. Germline trimming cut 3 bases from V and 6 bases from J; bases unmatched to any gene: 9. Germline CDR1 is DFQATT and CDR2 is SNEGSKA (reference sequence). The CDR3 length is 14 residues.

In its sample, this clonotype was seen many times. The V call is TRBV7-2, the J call TRBJ1-4; D gene ambiguous. Germline V gene sequence: CDR1 SGHTA, CDR2 FQGNSA. The V gene lost 4 bases and the J gene lost 3 bases, with 6 bases spanning the gap. This CDR3 region has 13 residues. Here the CDR3 reads CASSSEANEKLFF. DNA of the CDR3: TGTGCCAGCAGCTCGGAGGCTAATGAAAAACTGTTTTTT.